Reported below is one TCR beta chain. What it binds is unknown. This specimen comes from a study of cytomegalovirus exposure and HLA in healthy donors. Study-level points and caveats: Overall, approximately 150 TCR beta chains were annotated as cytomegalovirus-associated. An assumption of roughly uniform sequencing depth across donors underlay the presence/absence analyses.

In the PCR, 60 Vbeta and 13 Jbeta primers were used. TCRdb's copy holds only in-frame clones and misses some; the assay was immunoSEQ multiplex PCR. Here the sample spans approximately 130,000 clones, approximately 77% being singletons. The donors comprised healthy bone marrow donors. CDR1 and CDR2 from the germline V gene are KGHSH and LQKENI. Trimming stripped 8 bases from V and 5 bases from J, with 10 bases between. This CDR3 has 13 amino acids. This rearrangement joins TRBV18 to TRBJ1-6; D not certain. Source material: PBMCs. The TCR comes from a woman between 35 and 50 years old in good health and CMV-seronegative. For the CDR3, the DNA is TGTGCCAGCCGAGACACAAATAATTCACCCCTCCACTTT. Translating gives CASRDTNNSPLHF.